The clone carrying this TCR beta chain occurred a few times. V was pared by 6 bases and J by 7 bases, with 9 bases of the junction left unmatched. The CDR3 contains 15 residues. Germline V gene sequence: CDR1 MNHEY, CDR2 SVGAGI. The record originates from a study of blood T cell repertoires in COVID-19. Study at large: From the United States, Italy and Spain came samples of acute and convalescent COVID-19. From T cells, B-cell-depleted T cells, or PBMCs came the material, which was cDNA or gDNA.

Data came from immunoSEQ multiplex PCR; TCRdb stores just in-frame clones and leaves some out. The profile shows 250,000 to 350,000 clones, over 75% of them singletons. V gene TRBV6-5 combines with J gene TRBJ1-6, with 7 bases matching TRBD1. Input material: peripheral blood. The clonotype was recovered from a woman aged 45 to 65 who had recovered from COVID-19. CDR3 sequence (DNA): TGTGCCAGCAGCCAGAGACAGGGTTGGAATTCACCCCTCCACTTT. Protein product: CASSQRQGWNSPLHF.